Listed below are T cell receptor beta chains from one sample, sequenced in a study of CD8+CD57+ T cells in acquired aplastic anemia. A single record per CDR3 protein comes from TCRdb applying MiXCR to the reads. Seen here are over 150,000 distinct CDR3 sequences, under 55% observed once, and the top ten hold approximately 3%. The specimen sequenced was sorted CD4+, CD8+, or CD8+CD57+ T cells (not recorded which) from PBMCs. All receptors come from a human donor with aplastic anemia. Both conserved end residues are trimmed from each CDR3. Some rows have no size entry. The others give once, few or many, or a class for an expanded clone.

>TRBJ2-5|TRBV7-2|13|.
ASSFTESRVKTQY
>TRBJ2-6|TRBV15|7|.
ATSDQVT
>TRBJ2-5|TRBV20-1|9|.
SASEGGTQY
>TRBJ1-5|TRBV18|13|few
ASSPSQGIEQPQH
>TRBJ2-3|TRBV7-2|13|many
ASSLGRGRTDTQY
>TRBJ2-7|TRBV10-3|13|many
AIRGQSGPFFEQY
>TRBJ1-2|TRBV25-1|14|.
ASSEYYGLSSEGYT
>TRBJ2-7|TRBV7-9|13|.
ASSSYTGPAYEQY
>TRBJ2-7|TRBV20-1|14|.
SAGLAGGPVSYEQY
>TRBJ2-3|TRBV20-1|10|.
SAKRGGDTQY
>TRBJ1-2|TRBV11-3|13|.
ASSANFQGNYGYT
>TRBJ1-2|TRBV2|13|.
ASVKEPLINYGYT
>TRBJ1-5|TRBV7-2|13|.
ASSLVTGQNQPQH
>TRBJ2-1|TRBV3-1|14|few
ASSRSSGRNDNEQF
>TRBJ2-7|TRBV20-1|11|.
SALGTGGYEQY